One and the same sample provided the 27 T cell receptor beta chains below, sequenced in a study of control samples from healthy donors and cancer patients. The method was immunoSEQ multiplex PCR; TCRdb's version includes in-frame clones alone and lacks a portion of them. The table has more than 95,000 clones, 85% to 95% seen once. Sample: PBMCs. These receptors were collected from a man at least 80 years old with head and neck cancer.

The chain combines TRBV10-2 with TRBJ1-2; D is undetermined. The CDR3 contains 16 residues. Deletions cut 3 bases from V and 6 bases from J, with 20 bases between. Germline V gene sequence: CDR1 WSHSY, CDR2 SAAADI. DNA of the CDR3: TGCGCCAGCAGTGACAGTTTGGGCAGGTCCCTTGATGGCTACACCTTC. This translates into CASSDSLGRSLDGYTF.

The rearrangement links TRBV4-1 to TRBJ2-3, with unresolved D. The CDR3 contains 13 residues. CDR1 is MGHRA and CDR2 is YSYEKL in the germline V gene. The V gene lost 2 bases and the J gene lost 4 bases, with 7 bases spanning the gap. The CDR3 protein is CASSQPLADTQYF. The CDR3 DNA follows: TGCGCCAGCAGCCAACCCCTTGCAGATACGCAGTATTTT.

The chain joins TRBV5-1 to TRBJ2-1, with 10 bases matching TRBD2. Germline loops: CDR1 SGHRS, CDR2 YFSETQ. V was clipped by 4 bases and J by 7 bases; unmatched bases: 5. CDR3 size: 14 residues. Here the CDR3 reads CASSTGLAANEQFF. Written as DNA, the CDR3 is TGCGCCAGCAGCACAGGACTAGCGGCTAATGAGCAGTTCTTC.

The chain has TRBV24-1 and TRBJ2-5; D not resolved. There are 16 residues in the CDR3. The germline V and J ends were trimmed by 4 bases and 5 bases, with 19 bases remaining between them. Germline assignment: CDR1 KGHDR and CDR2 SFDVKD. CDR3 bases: TGTGCCACCAGTGACCCCCGTGGTAACGGCCGGGAGACCCAGTACTTC. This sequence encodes CATSDPRGNGRETQYF.

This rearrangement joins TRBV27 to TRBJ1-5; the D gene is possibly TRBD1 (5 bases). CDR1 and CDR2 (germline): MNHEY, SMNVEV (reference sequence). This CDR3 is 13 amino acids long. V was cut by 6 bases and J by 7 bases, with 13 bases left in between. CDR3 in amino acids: CASSNLQGQPQHF. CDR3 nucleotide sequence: TGTGCCAGCAGCAACCTTCAGGGACAGCCCCAGCATTTT.

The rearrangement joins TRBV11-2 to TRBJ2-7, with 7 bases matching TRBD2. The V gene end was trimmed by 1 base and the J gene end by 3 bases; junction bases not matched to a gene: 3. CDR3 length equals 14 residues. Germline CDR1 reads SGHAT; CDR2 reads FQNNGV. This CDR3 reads CASSLGASGYEQYF. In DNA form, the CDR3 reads TGTGCCAGCAGCTTAGGAGCTAGCGGCTACGAGCAGTACTTC.

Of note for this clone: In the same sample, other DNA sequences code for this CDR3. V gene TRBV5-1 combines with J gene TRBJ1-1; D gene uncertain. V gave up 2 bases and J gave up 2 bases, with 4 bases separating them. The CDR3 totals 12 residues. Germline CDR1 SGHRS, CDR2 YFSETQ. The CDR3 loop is CASSFGNTEAFF. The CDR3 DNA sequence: TGCGCCAGCAGCTTCGGCAACACTGAAGCTTTCTTT.

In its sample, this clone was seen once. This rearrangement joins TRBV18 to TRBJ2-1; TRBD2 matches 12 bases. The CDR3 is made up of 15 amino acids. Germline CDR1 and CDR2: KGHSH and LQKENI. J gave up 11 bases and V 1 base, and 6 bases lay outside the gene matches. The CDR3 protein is CASSPLRTSGKQQFF. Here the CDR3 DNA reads TGTGCCAGCTCACCACTTAGGACTAGCGGGAAGCAGCAGTTCTTC.

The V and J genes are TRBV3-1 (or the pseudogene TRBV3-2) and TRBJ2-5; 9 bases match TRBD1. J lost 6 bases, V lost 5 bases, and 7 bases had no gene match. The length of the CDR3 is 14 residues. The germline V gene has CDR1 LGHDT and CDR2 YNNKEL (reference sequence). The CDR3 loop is CASSWPGQGQTQYF. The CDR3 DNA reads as TGTGCCAGCAGCTGGCCGGGACAGGGACAGACCCAGTACTTC.

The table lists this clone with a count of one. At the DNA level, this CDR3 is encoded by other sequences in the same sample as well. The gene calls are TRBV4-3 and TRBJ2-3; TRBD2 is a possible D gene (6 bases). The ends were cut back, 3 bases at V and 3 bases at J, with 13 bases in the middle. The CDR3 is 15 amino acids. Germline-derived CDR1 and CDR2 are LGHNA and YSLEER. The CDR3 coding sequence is TGCGCCAGCAGCCAGGATGGTCGGGGGACAGATACGCAGTATTTT. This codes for CASSQDGRGTDTQYF.

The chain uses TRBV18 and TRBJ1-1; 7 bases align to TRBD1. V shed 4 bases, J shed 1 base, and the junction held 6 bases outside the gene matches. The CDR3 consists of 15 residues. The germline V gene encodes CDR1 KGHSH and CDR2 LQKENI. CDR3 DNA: TGTGCCAGCTCACTTTACGGGACAGAGAACACTGAAGCTTTCTTT. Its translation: CASSLYGTENTEAFF.

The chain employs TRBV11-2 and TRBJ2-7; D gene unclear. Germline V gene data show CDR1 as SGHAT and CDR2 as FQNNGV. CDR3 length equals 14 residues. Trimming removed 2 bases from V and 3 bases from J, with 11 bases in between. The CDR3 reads CASSLRTALYEQYF. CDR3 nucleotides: TGTGCCAGCAGCTTAAGGACCGCCCTCTACGAGCAGTACTTC.

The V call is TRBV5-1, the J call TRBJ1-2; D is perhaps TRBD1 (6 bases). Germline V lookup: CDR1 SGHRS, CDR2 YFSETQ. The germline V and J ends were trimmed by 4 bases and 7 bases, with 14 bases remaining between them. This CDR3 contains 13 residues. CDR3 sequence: CASSPTGPGGYTF. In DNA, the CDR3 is TGCGCCAGCAGCCCTACAGGGCCGGGTGGCTACACCTTC.

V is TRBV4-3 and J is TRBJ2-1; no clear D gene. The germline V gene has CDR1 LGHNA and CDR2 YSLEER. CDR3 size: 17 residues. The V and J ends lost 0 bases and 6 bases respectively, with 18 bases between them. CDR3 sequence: CASSQEVALGLFNEQFF. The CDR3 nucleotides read TGCGCCAGCAGCCAAGAGGTTGCTCTAGGGTTGTTCAATGAGCAGTTCTTC.

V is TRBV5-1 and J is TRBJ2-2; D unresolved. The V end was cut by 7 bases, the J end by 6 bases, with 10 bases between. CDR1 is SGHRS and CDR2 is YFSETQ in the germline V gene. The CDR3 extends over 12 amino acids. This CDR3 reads CASDVGAGELFF. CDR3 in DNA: TGCGCCAGCGACGTTGGAGCCGGGGAGCTGTTTTTT. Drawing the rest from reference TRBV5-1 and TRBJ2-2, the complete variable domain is KAGVTQTPRYLIKTRGQQVTLSCSPISGHRSVSWYQQTPGQGLQFLFEYFSETQRNKGNFPGRFSGRQFSNSRSEMNVSTLELGDSALYLCASDVGAGELFFGEGSRLTVL.

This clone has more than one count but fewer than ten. The CDR3 DNA follows: TGTGCCAGCTCACCACTAAAACGGAGCTACGAGCAGTACTTC. It yields the protein CASSPLKRSYEQYF. The chain recombines TRBV18 with TRBJ2-7; D unclear. Trimming removed 1 base at V and 3 bases at J, with 10 bases between. This CDR3 is built from 14 residues. CDR1 KGHSH and CDR2 LQKENI come from the germline V gene.

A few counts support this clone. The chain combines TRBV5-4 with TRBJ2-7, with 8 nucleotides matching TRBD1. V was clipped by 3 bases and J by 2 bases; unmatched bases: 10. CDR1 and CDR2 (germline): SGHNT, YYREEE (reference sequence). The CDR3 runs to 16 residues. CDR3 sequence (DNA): TGTGCCAGCAGCTCGCCAGGGGGCGCAGGGGCCTACGAGCAGTACTTC. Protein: CASSSPGGAGAYEQYF. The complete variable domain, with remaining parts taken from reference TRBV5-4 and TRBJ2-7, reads ETGVTQSPTHLIKTRGQQVTLRCSSQSGHNTVSWYQQALGQGPQFIFQYYREEENGRGNFPPRFSGLQFPNYSSELNVNALELDDSALYLCASSSPGGAGAYEQYFGPGTRLTVT.

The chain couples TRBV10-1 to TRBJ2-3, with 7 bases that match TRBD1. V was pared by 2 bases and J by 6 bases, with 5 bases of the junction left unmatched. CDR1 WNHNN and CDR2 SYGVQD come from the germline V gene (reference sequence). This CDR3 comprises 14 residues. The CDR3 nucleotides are TGCGCCAGCAGTGAGAACAGGGGAGTGGATACGCAGTATTTT. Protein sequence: CASSENRGVDTQYF.

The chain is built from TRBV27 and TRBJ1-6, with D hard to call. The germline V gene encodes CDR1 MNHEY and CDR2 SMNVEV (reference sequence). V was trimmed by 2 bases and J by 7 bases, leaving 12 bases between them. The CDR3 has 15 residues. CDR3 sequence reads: CASSLVRLSNSPLHF. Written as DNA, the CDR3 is TGTGCCAGCAGTTTAGTGAGGTTATCGAATTCACCCCTCCACTTT.

The CDR3 DNA reads as TGTGCCAGCACCGACCGGGGCTACGAGCAGTACTTC. Amino acid sequence: CASTDRGYEQYF. J is TRBJ2-7 and V is TRBV12-3 or TRBV12-4, with D possibly TRBD2 on 5 matching bases. Trimming stripped 7 bases from V and 3 bases from J, with 10 bases between. This CDR3 is built from 12 residues.

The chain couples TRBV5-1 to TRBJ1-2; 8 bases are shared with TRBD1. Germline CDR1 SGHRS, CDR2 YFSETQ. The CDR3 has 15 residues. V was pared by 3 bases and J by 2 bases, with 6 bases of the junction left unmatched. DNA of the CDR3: TGCGCCAGCAGCTATGACAGGGGCGAGAACTATGGCTACACCTTC. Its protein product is CASSYDRGENYGYTF. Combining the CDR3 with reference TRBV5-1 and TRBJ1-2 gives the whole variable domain KAGVTQTPRYLIKTRGQQVTLSCSPISGHRSVSWYQQTPGQGLQFLFEYFSETQRNKGNFPGRFSGRQFSNSRSEMNVSTLELGDSALYLCASSYDRGENYGYTFGSGTRLTVV.

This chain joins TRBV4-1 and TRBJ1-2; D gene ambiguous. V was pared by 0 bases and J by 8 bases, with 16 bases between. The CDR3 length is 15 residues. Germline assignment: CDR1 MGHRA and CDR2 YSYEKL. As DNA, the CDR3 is TGCGCCAGCAGCCAAGATTTGGTAACCGCCCCCGGCTACACCTTC. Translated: CASSQDLVTAPGYTF.

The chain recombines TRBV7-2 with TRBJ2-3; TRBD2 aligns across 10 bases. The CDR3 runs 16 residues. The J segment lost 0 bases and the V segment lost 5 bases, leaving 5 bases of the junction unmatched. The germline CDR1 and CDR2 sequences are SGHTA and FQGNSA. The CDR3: CASSARAGGSTDTQYF. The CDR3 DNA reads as TGTGCCAGCAGCGCCCGAGCGGGAGGGAGCACAGATACGCAGTATTTT. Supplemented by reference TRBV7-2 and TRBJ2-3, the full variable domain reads GAGVSQSPSNKVTEKGKDVELRCDPISGHTALYWYRQSLGQGLEFLIYFQGNSAPDKSGLPSDRFSAERTGGSVSTLTIQRTQQEDSAVYLCASSARAGGSTDTQYFGPGTRLTVL.

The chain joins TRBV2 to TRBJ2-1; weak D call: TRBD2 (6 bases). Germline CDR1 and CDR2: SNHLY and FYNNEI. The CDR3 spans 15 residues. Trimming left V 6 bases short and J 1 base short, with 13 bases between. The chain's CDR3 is CASRGLAGSYNEQFF. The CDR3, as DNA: TGTGCCAGCAGAGGTCTTGCGGGATCCTACAATGAGCAGTTCTTC. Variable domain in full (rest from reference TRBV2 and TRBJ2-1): EPEVTQTPSHQVTQMGQEVILRCVPISNHLYFYWYRQILGQKVEFLVSFYNNEISEKSEIFDDQFSVERPDGSNFTLKIRSTKLEDSAMYFCASRGLAGSYNEQFFGPGTRLTVL.

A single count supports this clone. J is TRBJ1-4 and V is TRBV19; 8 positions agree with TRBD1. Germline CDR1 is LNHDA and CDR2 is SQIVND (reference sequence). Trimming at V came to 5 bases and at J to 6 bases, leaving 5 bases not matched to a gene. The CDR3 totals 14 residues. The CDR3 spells CASSSGTGHEKLFF. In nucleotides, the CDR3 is TGTGCCAGTAGTTCCGGGACAGGACATGAAAAACTGTTTTTT.

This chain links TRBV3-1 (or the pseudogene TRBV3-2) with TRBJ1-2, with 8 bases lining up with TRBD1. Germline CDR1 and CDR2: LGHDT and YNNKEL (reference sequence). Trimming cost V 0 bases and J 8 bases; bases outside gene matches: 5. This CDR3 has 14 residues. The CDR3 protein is CASSQERTGLGYTF. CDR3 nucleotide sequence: TGTGCCAGCAGCCAAGAGAGGACAGGGTTGGGCTACACCTTC.

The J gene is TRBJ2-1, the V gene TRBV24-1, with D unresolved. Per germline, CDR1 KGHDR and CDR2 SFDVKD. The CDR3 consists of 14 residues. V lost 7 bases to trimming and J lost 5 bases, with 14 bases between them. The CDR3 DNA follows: TGTGCCACCAGGGGTTCGGACCCCAACAATGAGCAGTTCTTC. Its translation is CATRGSDPNNEQFF.